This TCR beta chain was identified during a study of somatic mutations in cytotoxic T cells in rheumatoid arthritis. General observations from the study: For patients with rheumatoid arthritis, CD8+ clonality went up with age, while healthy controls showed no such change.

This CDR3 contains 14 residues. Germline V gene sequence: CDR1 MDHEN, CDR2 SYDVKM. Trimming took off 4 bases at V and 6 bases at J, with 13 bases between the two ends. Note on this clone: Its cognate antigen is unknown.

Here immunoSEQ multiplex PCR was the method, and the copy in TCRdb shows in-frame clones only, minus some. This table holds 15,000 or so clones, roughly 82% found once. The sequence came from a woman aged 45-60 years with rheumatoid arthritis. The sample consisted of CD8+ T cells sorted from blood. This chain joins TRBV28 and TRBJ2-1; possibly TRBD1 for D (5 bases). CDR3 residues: CASSSIGQGNEQFF. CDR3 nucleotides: TGTGCCAGCAGTTCAATCGGGCAGGGCAATGAGCAGTTCTTC. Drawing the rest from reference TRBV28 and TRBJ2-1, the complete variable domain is DVKVTQSSRYLVKRTGEKVFLECVQDMDHENMFWYRQDPGLGLRLIYFSYDVKMKEKGDIPEGYSVSREKKERFSLILESASTNQTSMYLCASSSIGQGNEQFFGPGTRLTVL.